The 10 T cell receptor beta chains reported below all come from one sample, sequenced in a study of tumor-infiltrating lymphocytes in primary liver carcinoma. Synthesis of TCR beta cDNA was carried out from approximately 470 ng total RNA with a constant-region primer. Each TCR beta library was derived from three nested multiplex PCR rounds that employed slightly modified ARM-PCR. Investigators reported that the first two PCR rounds, at 10 cycles each, used TRBV1-TRBV30 forward primers with a C-beta reverse primer. TCRdb reprocessed the multiplex PCR reads with MiXCR, giving one entry per CDR3 protein. In the table there are 100,000 or so distinct CDR3 sequences, roughly 80% of which are singletons. For each extraction, RNA and DNA were obtained together from approximately 20-30 mg of unsorted bulk tissue. Material for sequencing was liver tumor tissue from sampling region 3. Stated subset: tumor region T3, left-lateral pole. Source of these receptors: a man aged 40-49 years with primary liver carcinoma and hepatitis B virus infection.

This clonotype has only one observation. Given the absence of the conserved phenylalanine or tryptophan at the CDR3 end, a read error is likely. The limits of the CDR3 on the DNA are not certain, so only TCRdb's listed CDR3 is given. The J gene is TRBJ2-5, the V gene TRBV10-3; the D segment call TRBD1 is taken from the table without a DNA check. Germline V gene sequence: CDR1 ENHRY, CDR2 SYGVKD. The CDR3 comprises 13 residues, both ends counted. The CDR3 protein is CATRQGTMEALYL.

A word on this clonotype: One end of the junction is discordant with germline, which a read error may explain. The V and J genes are TRBV6-2 or TRBV6-3 and TRBJ2-1, with 7 bases fitting TRBD2. Germline CDR1 is MNHEY and CDR2 is SVGEGT. The CDR3 is 16 residues long. The chain's CDR3 is CASTGTNAEHYNEQSF. In nucleotides, the CDR3 is TGTGCCAGCACTGGGACTAACGCCGAGCACTACAATGAGCAGTCCTTC.

This clonotype was counted between two and nine times. A clone one base away is much larger, so this may be a read error. This chain joins TRBV11-3 and TRBJ2-2, with 8 bases that match TRBD2. This CDR3 is built from 18 residues. Trimming removed 1 base from V and 1 base from J; junction bases left unmatched: 8. Germline V gives CDR1 SGHNT, CDR2 YENEEA. The CDR3 DNA follows: TGTGCCAGCAGCTTAGGGCAGATAGCGGGAAGGAACACCGGGGAGCTGTTTTTT. Translation: CASSLGQIAGRNTGELFF.

About this clonotype itself: A read error may produce the germline difference seen at one junction end. V gene TRBV4-3 combines with J gene TRBJ2-6, with 8 bases aligning to TRBD1. The CDR3 covers 17 residues. Germline V CDR1 and CDR2: LGHNA, YSLEER. This CDR3 reads CASSHGTGHSGVNVLTF. The CDR3, as DNA: TGCGCCAGCAGCCATGGGACAGGACACTCTGGGGTCAACGTCCTGACTTTC.

This clonotype showed up many times. The chain couples TRBV28 to TRBJ2-2; 7 bases align to TRBD2. Germline values: CDR1 MDHEN, CDR2 SYDVKM. This CDR3 spans 17 amino acids. The ends lost 4 bases at V and 5 bases at J; junction bases unmatched: 13. The CDR3 bases are TGTGCCAGCAGTTCAATAACGGGAGGACCCGGAACCGGGGAGCTGTTTTTT. Translated: CASSSITGGPGTGELFF.

Concerning this clonotype: Because the CDR3 is missing its conserved closing phenylalanine or tryptophan, this is likely a read error. V is TRBV5-6 and J is TRBJ2-5; no clear D gene. Germline CDR1 reads SGHDT; CDR2 reads YYEEEE. This CDR3 has 13 amino acids. The CDR3, as DNA: TGTGCCAGCAGCTTGAGAGGAGTGGAGATCCAGTACATC. Translating it yields CASSLRGVEIQYI.

Note on this clonotype: A much larger clone lies one base from this, so it may be a read error. The J gene is TRBJ1-5, the V gene TRBV30; D may be TRBD1 (5 bases). This CDR3 has 15 amino acids. Germline assignment: CDR1 GTSNPN and CDR2 SVGIG (reference sequence). The CDR3 nucleotides are TGTGCCTGGAGTGGTGGGGGGATATCGGATCAGCCCCGGCATTTT. It yields the protein CAWSGGGISDQPRHF. Combining the CDR3 with reference TRBV30 and TRBJ1-5 gives the whole variable domain SQTIHQWPATLVQPVGSPLSLECTVEGTSNPNLYWYRQAAGRGLQLLFYSVGIGQISSEVPQNLSASRPQDRQFILSSKKLLLSDSGFYLCAWSGGGISDQPRHFGDGTRLSIL.

The chain couples TRBV12-3 or TRBV12-4 to TRBJ2-7, with a weak D call TRBD1 (6 bases). The end of the DNA aligns better with TRBJ2-1, so the J call may be wrong. The CDR3 is made up of 14 amino acids. The CDR3 region has the DNA TGTGCCAGCATTCCACAGGGTTTCGGCTACGAGCAGTTCTTC. Its translation is CASIPQGFGYEQFF.

This clonotype appeared many times. The rearrangement uses TRBV19 and TRBJ1-1; D is perhaps TRBD1 (5 bases). V was cut by 6 bases and J by 4 bases, with 18 bases left in between. The CDR3 contains 15 residues. From germline, CDR1 is LNHDA and CDR2 SQIVND (reference sequence). The CDR3 here is CASRSEFRGRTEAFF. The CDR3 DNA reads TGTGCCAGTAGATCTGAGTTTAGGGGTCGCACTGAAGCTTTCTTT.

This chain uses TRBV19 with TRBJ2-1; 8 bases align to TRBD2. The CDR3 runs to 20 residues. Trimming removed 0 bases from V and 3 bases from J; junction bases left unmatched: 16. Per germline, CDR1 LNHDA and CDR2 SQIVND (reference sequence). The CDR3 DNA follows: TGTGCCAGTAGTATAGACCCGCCGGCTACCGGGAGGGCCTTCTACAATGAGCAGTTCTTC. Its protein product is CASSIDPPATGRAFYNEQFF. Based on the CDR3 plus reference TRBV19 and TRBJ2-1, the full variable domain is DGGITQSPKYLFRKEGQNVTLSCEQNLNHDAMYWYRQDPGQGLRLIYYSQIVNDFQKGDIAEGYSVSREKKESFPLTVTSAQKNPTAFYLCASSIDPPATGRAFYNEQFFGPGTRLTVL.